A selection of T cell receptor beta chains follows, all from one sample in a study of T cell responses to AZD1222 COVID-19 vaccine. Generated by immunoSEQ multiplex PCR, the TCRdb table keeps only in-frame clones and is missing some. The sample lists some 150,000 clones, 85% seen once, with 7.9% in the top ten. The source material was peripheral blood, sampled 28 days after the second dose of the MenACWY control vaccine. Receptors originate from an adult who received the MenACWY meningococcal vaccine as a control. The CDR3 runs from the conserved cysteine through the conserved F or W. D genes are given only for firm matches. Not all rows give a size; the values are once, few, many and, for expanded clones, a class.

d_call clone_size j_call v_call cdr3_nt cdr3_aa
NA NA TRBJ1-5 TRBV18 TGTGCCAGCTCACTTAGGGACGGGGGCAATCAGCCCCAGCATTTT CASSLRDGGNQPQHF
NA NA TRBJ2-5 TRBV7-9 TGTGCCAGCAGCTTAGTAGGAGAGACCCAGTACTTC CASSLVGETQYF
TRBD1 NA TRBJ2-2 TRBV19 TGTGCCAGTAGTATGGGGACAGGGGCCACCGGGGAGCTGTTTTTT CASSMGTGATGELFF
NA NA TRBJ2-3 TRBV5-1 TGCGCCAGCAGCCTTGGGGGGCCTGTGGATACGCAGTATTTT CASSLGGPVDTQYF
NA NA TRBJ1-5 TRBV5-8 TGTGCCAGCAGCCTCCGGACAGTCCTCAATCAGCCCCAGCATTTT CASSLRTVLNQPQHF
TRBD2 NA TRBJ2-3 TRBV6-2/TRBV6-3 TGTGCCAGCAGTTACGGGAGGGCCACAGATACGCAGTATTTT CASSYGRATDTQYF
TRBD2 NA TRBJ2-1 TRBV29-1 TGCAGCGTTGAGGGAGCGGGGGGAAATTACAATGAGCAGTTCTTC CSVEGAGGNYNEQFF
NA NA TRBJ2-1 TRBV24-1 TGTGCCACCAGTGATTTTCGGGACGGGAGAGGCTACAATGAGCAGTTCTTC CATSDFRDGRGYNEQFF
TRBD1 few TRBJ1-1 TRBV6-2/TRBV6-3 TGTGCCAGCAGTTACAATCCAGGGGGCGCGGGGACTGAAGCTTTCTTT CASSYNPGGAGTEAFF
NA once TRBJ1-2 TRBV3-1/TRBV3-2 TGTGCCAGCAGCCAAGATGGGGTAGATAAGGGTGGCTACACCTTC CASSQDGVDKGGYTF
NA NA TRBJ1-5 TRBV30 TGTGCCTGGAGTGGGGGGGGCAGGCAGCAGCCCCAGCATTTT CAWSGGGRQQPQHF
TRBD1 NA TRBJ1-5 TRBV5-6 TGTGCCAGCACCAGCGGGCAGGGGGATCAGCCCCAGCATTTT CASTSGQGDQPQHF
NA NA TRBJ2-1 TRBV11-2 TGTGCCAGCAGCTTTGACACCGGGCTGGCCTACAATGAGCAGTTCTTC CASSFDTGLAYNEQFF
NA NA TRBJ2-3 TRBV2 TGTGCCAGCAAGTTTGACAGTGGGTACTCAGATACGCAGTATTTT CASKFDSGYSDTQYF
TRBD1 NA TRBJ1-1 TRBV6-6 TGTGCCAGCAGACAGGACAGGGGAGAAGCTTTCTTT CASRQDRGEAFF
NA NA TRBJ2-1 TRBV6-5 TGTGCCAGCAGTTACTCCACGTACCAGGAGCAGTTCTTC CASSYSTYQEQFF
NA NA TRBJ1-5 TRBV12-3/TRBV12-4 TGTGCCAGCAGTACAGGGTACCATCAGCCCCAGCATTTT CASSTGYHQPQHF
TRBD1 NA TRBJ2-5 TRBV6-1 TGTGCCAGCAGACGACAGGGGGCGGGGAAGACCCAGTACTTC CASRRQGAGKTQYF
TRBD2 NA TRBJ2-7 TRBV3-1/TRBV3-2 TGTGCCAGCAGCCAAGACGAGACTAGCGGGGACTACGAGCAGTACTTC CASSQDETSGDYEQYF
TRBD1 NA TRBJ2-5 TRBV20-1 TGCAGTGCTAGTTGGACAGGCCTCCGACAGACCCAGTACTTC CSASWTGLRQTQYF
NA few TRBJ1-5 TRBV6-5 TGTGCCCTGGGGACCGGGCAGCCCCAGCATTTT CALGTGQPQHF
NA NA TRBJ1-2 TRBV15 TGTGCCACCAGCAGAGAAAACTATGGCTACACCTTC CATSRENYGYTF
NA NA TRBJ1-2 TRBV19 TGTGCCAGTAGTAAAGGGATTGTCTATGGCTACACCTTC CASSKGIVYGYTF
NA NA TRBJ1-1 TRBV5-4 TGTGCCAGCAGCAATCAGCAGGGTCCCACTGAAGCTTTCTTT CASSNQQGPTEAFF
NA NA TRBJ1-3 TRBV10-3 TGTGCCATCAGTGCGGGGACTGGAAACACCATATATTTT CAISAGTGNTIYF
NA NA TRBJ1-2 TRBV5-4 TGTGCCAGCAGCCCCGGGGCGTTGGGGGTCGGCTATGGCTACACCTTC CASSPGALGVGYGYTF
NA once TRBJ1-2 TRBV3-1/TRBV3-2 TGTGCCAGCAGCCCATCAAGCAGGACCTCCGCGGGCTACACCTTC CASSPSSRTSAGYTF
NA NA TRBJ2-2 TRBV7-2 TGTGCCAGCAGCTTAGTGACGAACACCGGGGAGCTGTTTTTT CASSLVTNTGELFF
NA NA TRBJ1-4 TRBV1 TGCACCAGCAGCCAACTTGACAGACCTAATGAAAAACTGTTTTTT CTSSQLDRPNEKLFF
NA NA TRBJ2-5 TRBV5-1 TGCGCCAGCAGCTCCCAGGGGGGACCGGAGACCCAGTACTTC CASSSQGGPETQYF
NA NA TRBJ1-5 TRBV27 TGTGCCAGCAGTTCAGGGTTAAGCAATCAGCCCCAGCATTTT CASSSGLSNQPQHF
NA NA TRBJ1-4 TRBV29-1 TGCAGCGTTGGGCACGGTGAAAAACTGTTTTTT CSVGHGEKLFF
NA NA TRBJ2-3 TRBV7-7 TGTGCCAGCAGCTTCGGGCCCTCTGGGGCAGATACGCAGTATTTT CASSFGPSGADTQYF
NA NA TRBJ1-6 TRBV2 TGTGCCAGCAGGCAAGGACAGAGTAATTCACCCCTCCACTTT CASRQGQSNSPLHF
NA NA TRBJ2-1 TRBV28 TGTGCCAGCACCTTCTATCCCCGGAGGGAGCAGTTCTTC CASTFYPRREQFF
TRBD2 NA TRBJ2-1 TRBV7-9 TGTGCCAGCAGCCTTGGACTAGCGGGCGTTAGCTCCTACAATGAGCAGTTCTTC CASSLGLAGVSSYNEQFF
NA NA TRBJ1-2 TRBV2 TGTGCCAGCAGGACCGAGGGGGGGCTTGGCTACACCTTC CASRTEGGLGYTF
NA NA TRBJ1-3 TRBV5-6 TGTGCCAGCAGCTGGGGTAGGGTTATCTCTGGAAACACCATATATTTT CASSWGRVISGNTIYF
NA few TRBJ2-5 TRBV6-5 TGTGCCAGCAGTTACTCGACCTGGGGGGAGACCCAGTACTTC CASSYSTWGETQYF
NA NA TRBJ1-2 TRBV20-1 TGCAGTGCTAGAAACATGAATGGCTACACCTTC CSARNMNGYTF
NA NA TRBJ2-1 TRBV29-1 TGCAGCGTTGCACCCGGGACAGAGCAGTTCTTC CSVAPGTEQFF
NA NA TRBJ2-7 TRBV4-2 TGTGCCAGCAGCCAAGATTTGGGCGGCAGTTCCTACGAGCAGTACTTC CASSQDLGGSSYEQYF
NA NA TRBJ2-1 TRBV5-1 TGCGCCAGCAGTATTGGTAACGCAGGTGGGAATGAGCAGTTCTTC CASSIGNAGGNEQFF
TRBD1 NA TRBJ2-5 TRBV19 TGTGCCAGTAGTCCCCGGGACAGACTAATCCAAGAGACCCAGTACTTC CASSPRDRLIQETQYF
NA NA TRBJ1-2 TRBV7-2 TGTGCCAGCAGTCTAAGGGACCTTTACTACACCTTC CASSLRDLYYTF
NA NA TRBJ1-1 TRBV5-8 TGTGCCAGCAGCTCTCCCCGACGGGGAACTGAAGCTTTCTTT CASSSPRRGTEAFF
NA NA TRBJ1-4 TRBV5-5 TGTGCCAGCAGCCCCGGCGTCACTGAAAAACTGTTTTTT CASSPGVTEKLFF
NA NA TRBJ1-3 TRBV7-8 TGTGCCAGCAGCGCCCGAAACAGGGACGGAGGAAACACCATATATTTT CASSARNRDGGNTIYF
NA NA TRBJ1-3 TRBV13 TGTGCCAGCAGCTTAAGAGGGCGGGGAAACACCATATATTTT CASSLRGRGNTIYF
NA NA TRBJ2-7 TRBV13 TGTGCCAGCAGCTTAACGTACGAGCAGTACTTC CASSLTYEQYF
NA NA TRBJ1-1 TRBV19 TGTGCCAGTAGCCCGGAACGCATGAACACTGAAGCTTTCTTT CASSPERMNTEAFF
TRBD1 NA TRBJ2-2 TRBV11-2 TGTGCCAGCAGCCTCGGGACAGGGGGCCCCGGGGAGCTGTTTTTT CASSLGTGGPGELFF
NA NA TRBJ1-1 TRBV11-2 TGTGCCAGCAGCTCTTACCGGGGCTACACTGAAGCTTTCTTT CASSSYRGYTEAFF
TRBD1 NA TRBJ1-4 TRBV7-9 TGTGCCAGCAGCCGTGACAGGGAGACTGAAAAACTGTTTTTT CASSRDRETEKLFF
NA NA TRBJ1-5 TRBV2 TGTGCCAGCACCAACGGGGTTAGCAATCAGCCCCAGCATTTT CASTNGVSNQPQHF
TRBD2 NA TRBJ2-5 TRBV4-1 TGCGCCAGCAGCCTCACCGGACTAGCGAAGGAGACCCAGTACTTC CASSLTGLAKETQYF
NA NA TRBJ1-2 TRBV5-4 TGTGCCAGCAGCCCCGCGGACCGAGACTATGGCTACACCTTC CASSPADRDYGYTF
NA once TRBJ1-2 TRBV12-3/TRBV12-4 TGTGCCAGCAGTTTACCGCCAGGGAAGGGCTACACCTTC CASSLPPGKGYTF
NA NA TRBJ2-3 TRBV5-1 TGCGCCAGCAGCTTGAACCCGGCAGCCACAGATACGCAGTATTTT CASSLNPAATDTQYF